A selection of T cell receptor beta chains follows, all from one sample in a study of T cell changes during pregnancy in multiple sclerosis. The protocol was immunoSEQ multiplex PCR, while the TCRdb copy is restricted to in-frame clones and leaves out a portion. This sample has 30,000 or so clones, with 85% to 90% found just once. Material: CD8+ T cells from peripheral blood mononuclear cells, obtained in the second trimester of pregnancy. These receptor sequences come from a female donor with multiple sclerosis, enrolled in a pregnancy study. Both conserved end residues are part of each CDR3. The D gene is left open where the match is weak. Size values are once, few and many counts, or a class for expanded clones, and some rows have none.

J,D,size,V,CDR3,DNA
TRBJ1-2,-,-,TRBV29-1,CSVLRGDNYGYTF,TGCAGCGTTCTCCGGGGGGATAACTATGGCTACACCTTC
TRBJ1-1,-,-,TRBV21-1,CASSGRQGTNTEAFF,TGTGCCAGCAGCGGCCGACAGGGCACGAACACTGAAGCTTTCTTT
TRBJ2-1,TRBD2,once,TRBV2,CASHSGTGNEQFF,TGTGCCAGCCATAGCGGGACCGGCAATGAGCAGTTCTTC
TRBJ2-1,-,once,TRBV29-1,CSAAGTPEGADRGRYNEQFF,TGCAGCGCAGCCGGGACCCCGGAGGGAGCGGACCGTGGTCGGTACAATGAGCAGTTCTTC
TRBJ2-5,-,-,TRBV7-8,CASSYTETGEETQYF,TGTGCCAGCAGCTATACCGAGACAGGAGAAGAGACCCAGTACTTC
TRBJ1-5,TRBD1,-,TRBV19,CASRTLDRGRDQPQHF,TGTGCCAGTAGAACCTTGGACAGGGGAAGGGATCAGCCCCAGCATTTT
TRBJ1-1,-,-,TRBV13,CASSLDEGMNTEAFF,TGTGCCAGCAGCTTAGACGAGGGCATGAACACTGAAGCTTTCTTT
TRBJ2-1,TRBD1,medium-sized,TRBV19,CASSIRQGTYNEQFF,TGTGCCAGTAGTATTAGACAGGGGACCTACAATGAGCAGTTCTTC
TRBJ1-2,-,-,TRBV11-2,CASSLVGQAHYGYTF,TGTGCCAGCAGCTTAGTGGGTCAGGCCCACTATGGCTACACCTTC
TRBJ1-1,TRBD1,-,TRBV11-2,CASSPRTGGGIEAFF,TGTGCCAGCAGCCCTAGGACAGGGGGCGGTATTGAAGCTTTCTTT
TRBJ2-2,-,once,TRBV5-8,CASSLGPPYWDWNTGELFF,TGTGCCAGCAGCTTGGGGCCCCCCTATTGGGACTGGAACACCGGGGAGCTGTTTTTT
TRBJ1-5,-,-,TRBV5-6,CASSLLRSNQPQHF,TGTGCCAGCAGCTTACTGAGGAGCAATCAGCCCCAGCATTTT
TRBJ2-1,-,-,TRBV13,CASSLVRRNEQFF,TGTGCCAGCAGCTTAGTTAGGCGGAATGAGCAGTTCTTC
TRBJ2-1,-,-,TRBV29-1,CSVLQGSSYNEQFF,TGCAGCGTGCTACAGGGATCCTCCTACAATGAGCAGTTCTTC
TRBJ2-7,TRBD1,-,TRBV2,CAFDRDGFYEQYF,TGTGCGTTCGACAGGGATGGATTCTACGAGCAGTACTTC
TRBJ1-1,-,few,TRBV30,CAWSPGVGVNTEAFF,TGTGCCTGGAGTCCTGGGGTCGGGGTGAACACTGAAGCTTTCTTT
TRBJ2-7,TRBD2,-,TRBV4-1,CASSTPGLALYEQYF,TGCGCCAGCAGCACTCCGGGACTAGCGCTCTACGAGCAGTACTTC
TRBJ2-7,TRBD1,-,TRBV6-5,CASSPTGGHYEQYF,TGTGCCAGCAGTCCGACAGGGGGCCATTACGAGCAGTACTTC
TRBJ1-5,-,-,TRBV19,CASSFRDLYQPQHF,TGTGCCAGTAGTTTCAGGGATTTGTATCAGCCCCAGCATTTT
TRBJ2-7,-,-,TRBV6-5,CASSPAVARYVQYF,TGTGCCAGCAGTCCCGCGGTCGCCCGCTATGTGCAGTACTTC
TRBJ2-7,-,-,TRBV13,CASSLTLVLSSYEQYF,TGTGCCAGCAGCTTAACTCTCGTACTAAGCTCCTACGAGCAGTACTTC
TRBJ2-2,-,once,TRBV27,CASSLYGPLTGANTGELFF,TGTGCCAGCAGTTTATATGGCCCCTTGACAGGTGCGAACACCGGGGAGCTGTTTTTT
TRBJ2-1,TRBD1,-,TRBV4-1,CASSQGTGRDEQFF,TGCGCCAGCAGCCAGGGGACAGGGAGGGATGAGCAGTTCTTC